This entry describes one T cell receptor beta chain. The V gene lost 7 bases and the J gene lost 5 bases, with 11 bases spanning the gap. The CDR3 is 12 amino acids. Germline CDR1 reads LNHDA; CDR2 reads SQIVND (reference sequence). Per the study methods: Quantification of nucleated cells was approximated via reference gene primer amplification. Profiled with immunoSEQ multiplex PCR; TCRdb holds only in-frame clones, not every one. V and J calls and clone size come straight from that table; D and trimming were deduced from the DNA. The repertoire holds 150,000 to 180,000 clones, 70% to 85% seen once, with 0.63% in the top ten. The sample comes from a study of blood T cell repertoires in COVID-19. At the level of the study: There were acute and convalescent COVID-19 samples, and they came from the United States, Italy and Spain.

The sequence came from a man aged 55 to 70 with COVID-19, enrolled during active disease. What was sequenced was peripheral blood. The J gene is TRBJ1-2, the V gene TRBV19; a possible D gene is TRBD1 (5 bases). As DNA, the CDR3 is TGTGCCAGTACCCCAAGGGGATATGGCTACACCTTC. The encoded protein is CASTPRGYGYTF.